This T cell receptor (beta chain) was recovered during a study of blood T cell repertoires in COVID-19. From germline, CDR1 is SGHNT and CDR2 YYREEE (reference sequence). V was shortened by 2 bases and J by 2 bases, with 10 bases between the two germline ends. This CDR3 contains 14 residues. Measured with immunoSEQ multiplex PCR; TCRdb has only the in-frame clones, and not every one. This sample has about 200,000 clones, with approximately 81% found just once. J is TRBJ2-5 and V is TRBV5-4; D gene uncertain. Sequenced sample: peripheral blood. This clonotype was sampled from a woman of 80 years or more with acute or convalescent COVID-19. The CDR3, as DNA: TGTGCCAGCAGCTTACAGATAAATCAAGAGACCCAGTACTTC. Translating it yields CASSLQINQETQYF.